The entry that follows covers one T cell receptor (beta chain) sequence. Its antigen is unknown. The germline CDR1 and CDR2 sequences are SGHAT and FQNNGV. Trimming cost V 3 bases and J 3 bases, with 8 bases left between them. This CDR3 spans 13 amino acids. This entry belongs to a study of beta chain features in type 1 diabetes. TCRB transcripts that were expressed got sequenced, as all of the isolated RNA had been reverse transcribed. TCRdb's copy holds only in-frame clones and misses some; the assay was immunoSEQ multiplex PCR. The sample holds a few hundred thousand clones; about 13% are singletons and the top ten take around 0.016%. General study results and limits: Shorter TCRB CDR3s, moderately but significantly so, were found in Type 1 diabetes patients in all four CD4+ subsets. Small HLA sub-analyses could not settle whether HLA shapes TCRB rearrangement.

The sequence derives from a woman between 18 and 29 years old with type 1 diabetes. Sequencing was done on a sample of naive CD4+ T cells from blood. This chain connects TRBV11-2 to TRBJ1-1, with TRBD1 as a possible D gene (5 bases). The CDR3 is CASSLDTHTEAFF. The CDR3 nucleotides read TGTGCCAGCAGCTTGGACACCCACACTGAAGCTTTCTTT.